This entry is about one T cell receptor (beta chain). Its antigen has not been determined. No per-base quality is available; no much larger clone lies one base away. Each collaborating institution followed its own protocols to collect whole blood in K2EDTA tubes. For TCRbeta analysis, collaborators shipped samples as frozen whole blood, isolated PBMCs, or DNA extracted from either of those sample types. The immunoSEQ Assay, a bias-controlled multiplex PCR, was used to amplify TCRbeta CDR3 regions from genomic DNA. The authors' pipeline ran thus. Nucleated cell counts per sample were estimated from amplification of reference gene primers within the assay. To quantify the absolute abundance of each unique TCRbeta CDR3 rearrangement, sequence reads were collapsed and filtered. For each sample, productive Simpson clonality was calculated as the square root of Simpson's diversity index over productive rearrangements. TCRdb holds this immuneACCESS table with in-frame rearrangements only. Some clones are missing; in checked studies, unresolved V genes explain under half, and the rest has no known cause. Clonal size and the V and J genes are those of that table, whereas D and trimming came from the DNA. The table for this sample lists approximately 170,000 clones; 80% to 90% of them were counted only once. The ten largest clones represent about 1.1% of the sample.

CDR1 SGHDN and CDR2 FVKESK are derived from the germline V gene. V is trimmed back by 0 bases and J by 7 bases, and the junction contains 13 bases that no gene match accounts for. The CDR3 contains 18 residues, cysteine and phenylalanine counted. Solely the CDR3 DNA is kept, with 54 bases framed from the first base. This sample was taken from a study of blood T cell repertoires in COVID-19 (dated by TCRdb to 2018 to 2020). About the investigation overall: Samples from collaborators originated in the United States, Italy and Spain and spanned both the acute and convalescent phases of COVID-19. The prospective study material was composed of cDNA or gDNA derived from T cells, B-cell-depleted T cells, or PBMCs. Subjects who had been exposed to COVID-19, were actively infected with it, or had recovered from it provided the deeply sampled blood TCRbeta repertoires that made up the dataset. The repertoires were made available in a free public database intended to serve as a resource for research on the immune response to SARS-CoV-2. Samples were obtained from the ongoing ImmuneRACE study (first 160 participants) and from some 1,300 subjects provided by 6 global collaborators. A de-identified subject ID, COVID-19 status, age in years and sex were almost always included in the sample metadata. Where available, HLA class I and class II types were obtained from metadata supplied by the sample provider rather than from assay-based typing. The investigation overall reported the following: How much clinical and demographic metadata was included differed by source and by participant, and the metadata was provided uncurated.

Sequenced sample: peripheral blood. Rearrangement joined TRBV14 to TRBJ2-1; TRBD2 matches 9 bases in the middle. The source of this sequence is a man aged 25-45 years with acute or convalescent COVID-19. The CDR3 region: CASSQDQHRVAGANEQFF. The DNA is as follows: TGTGCCAGCAGCCAAGATCAGCATAGAGTAGCGGGGGCTAATGAGCAGTTCTTC.